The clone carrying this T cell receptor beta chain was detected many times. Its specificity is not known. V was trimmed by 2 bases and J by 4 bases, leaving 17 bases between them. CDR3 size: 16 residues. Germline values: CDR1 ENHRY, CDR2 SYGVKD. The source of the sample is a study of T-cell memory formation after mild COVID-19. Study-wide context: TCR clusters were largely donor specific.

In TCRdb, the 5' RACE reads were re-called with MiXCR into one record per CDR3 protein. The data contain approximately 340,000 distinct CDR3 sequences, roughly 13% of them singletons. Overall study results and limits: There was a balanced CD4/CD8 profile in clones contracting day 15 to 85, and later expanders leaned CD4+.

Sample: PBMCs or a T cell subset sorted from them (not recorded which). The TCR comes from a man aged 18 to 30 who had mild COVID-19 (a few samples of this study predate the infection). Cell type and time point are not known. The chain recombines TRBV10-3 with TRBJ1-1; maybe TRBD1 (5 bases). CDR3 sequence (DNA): TGTGCCATCAGTGAGAAAGGACGGGGCCAAGGCACTGAAGCTTTCTTT. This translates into CAISEKGRGQGTEAFF.